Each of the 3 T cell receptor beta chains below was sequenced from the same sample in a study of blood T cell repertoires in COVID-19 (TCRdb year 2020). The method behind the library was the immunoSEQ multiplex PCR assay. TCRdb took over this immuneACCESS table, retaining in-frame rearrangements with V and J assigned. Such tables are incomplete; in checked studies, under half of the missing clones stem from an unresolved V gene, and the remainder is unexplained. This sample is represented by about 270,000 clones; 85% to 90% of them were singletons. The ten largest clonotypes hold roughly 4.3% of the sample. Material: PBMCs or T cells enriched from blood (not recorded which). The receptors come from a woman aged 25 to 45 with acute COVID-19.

The DNA for the CDR3 is TGTGCCACTTACCTTGGGGCTTTGGAGACCCAGTACTTC. This translates into CATYLGALETQYF. V and J are TRBV28 and TRBJ2-5; the D gene is possibly TRBD1 (5 bases). Germline CDR1 and CDR2: MDHEN and SYDVKM. This CDR3 contains 13 residues. V lost 10 bases to trimming and J lost 5 bases, with 17 bases between them.

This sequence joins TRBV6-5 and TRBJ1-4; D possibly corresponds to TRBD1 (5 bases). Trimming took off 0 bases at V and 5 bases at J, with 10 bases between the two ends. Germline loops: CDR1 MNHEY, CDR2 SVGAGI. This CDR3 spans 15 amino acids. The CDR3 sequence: CASSYSGRENEKLFF. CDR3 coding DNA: TGTGCCAGCAGTTACTCCGGCAGGGAAAATGAAAAACTGTTTTTT.

CDR3 DNA: TGTGCCAGCTCAAAACCGGGACTGGCCTTAGATACGCAGTATTTT. The encoded protein is CASSKPGLALDTQYF. The J gene is TRBJ2-3, the V gene TRBV25-1; D may be TRBD2 (6 bases). The germline gives CDR1 MGHDK, CDR2 SYGVNS. V was trimmed by 8 bases and J by 5 bases, leaving 20 bases between them. The CDR3 extends over 15 amino acids.